The 20 T cell receptor beta chains below come from one sample, sequenced in a study of early T cells in non-severe SARS-CoV-2 infection. TCRdb re-analysed the 5' RACE reads in MiXCR, keeping a single row per CDR3 protein. The sample has over 30,000 distinct CDR3 sequences, approximately 5% seen once. The sample taken for sequencing was whole blood. These receptors all stem from an adult who was a healthcare worker with PCR-confirmed SARS-CoV-2 infection or an uninfected control (not recorded which).

At least ten counts were recorded for this clonotype. This chain joins TRBV5-1 and TRBJ2-7; the match to TRBD1 covers 7 bases. CDR1 and CDR2 (germline): SGHRS, YFSETQ. The CDR3 is made up of 12 amino acids. The V and J ends lost 4 bases and 7 bases, in that order; junction bases with no gene match: 5. CDR3 nucleotide sequence: TGCGCCAGCAGCCATTTACAGGGGGAGCAGTACTTC. Amino acid sequence: CASSHLQGEQYF.

This clonotype was seen at least ten times. This chain links TRBV19 with TRBJ2-6; unclear D gene. This CDR3 spans 18 amino acids. Germline loops: CDR1 LNHDA, CDR2 SQIVND (reference sequence). Between the trimmed V and J ends, which lost 4 bases and 0 bases, there was a span of 16 bases. CDR3 nucleotides: TGTGCCAGTAGTAATGAACTTACCTCGATCTCTGGGGCCAACGTCCTGACTTTC. This codes for CASSNELTSISGANVLTF.

The genes are TRBV6-2 or TRBV6-3 and TRBJ2-7; weak D call: TRBD1 (6 bases). This CDR3 is 15 amino acids long. The germline V gene has CDR1 MNHEY and CDR2 SVGEGT. Trimming left V 2 bases short and J 1 base short, with 12 bases between. The CDR3 nucleotides read TGTGCCAGCAGTTACAGGGGGACGGCATCCTACGAGCAGTACTTC. Protein product: CASSYRGTASYEQYF.

This clonotype was seen repeatedly, ten times or more. The genes are TRBV6-2 or TRBV6-3 and TRBJ2-1, with D unresolved. The CDR3 has 14 amino acids. Germline assignment: CDR1 MNHEY and CDR2 SVGEGT. Trimming shortened V by 6 bases and J by 3 bases, and 12 bases separated the two germline ends. In nucleotides, the CDR3 is TGTGCCAGCAGCGTGGGCCAAGACTACAATGAGCAGTTCTTC. It is translated as CASSVGQDYNEQFF.

This chain uses TRBV12-3 or TRBV12-4 with TRBJ2-1; D not resolved. The CDR3 runs 13 residues. V was clipped by 3 bases and J by 4 bases, with 7 bases between them. DNA for the CDR3: TGTGCCAGCAGTTTCGGAAGATACAATGAGCAGTTCTTC. It encodes CASSFGRYNEQFF.

The chain uses TRBV19 and TRBJ2-1, with unresolved D. The CDR3 has 14 residues. Germline CDR1 is LNHDA and CDR2 is SQIVND (reference sequence). V was cut by 3 bases and J by 3 bases, with 9 bases left in between. CDR3 loop: CASSILGGYNEQFF. The CDR3 DNA reads TGTGCCAGTAGTATCCTCGGCGGCTACAATGAGCAGTTCTTC.

The sample holds many counts of this clonotype. This chain uses TRBV7-8 with TRBJ2-2, with TRBD2 matching 9 bases. The germline V gene has CDR1 SGHVS and CDR2 FQNEAQ. Trimming at V came to 5 bases and at J to 0 bases, leaving 4 bases not matched to a gene. The CDR3 has 16 amino acids. CDR3 in amino acids: CASSRLAAPNTGELFF. The CDR3 nucleotides read TGTGCCAGCAGCAGACTAGCGGCCCCGAACACCGGGGAGCTGTTTTTT.

As regards this clonotype: This may be a read error: a much more frequent sequence differs by one nucleotide. This chain uses TRBV7-9 with TRBJ2-3, with D hard to call. Germline V gene data show CDR1 as SEHNR and CDR2 as FQNEAQ (reference sequence). The CDR3 is 14 amino acids. Between the trimmed V and J ends, which lost 5 bases and 0 bases, there was a span of 9 bases. CDR3 DNA: TGTGCCAGCAGCCCGAGGCTTAGCACAGATACGCAGTATTTT. Protein sequence: CASSPRLSTDTQYF.

Ten or more counts support this clonotype. The chain couples TRBV13 to TRBJ1-2, with 10 bases matching TRBD1. V lost 8 bases to trimming and J lost 8 bases; unmatched junction nucleotides: 11. Germline loops: CDR1 PRHDT, CDR2 FYEKMQ (reference sequence). The CDR3 sequence is 14 residues long. The CDR3 nucleotides are TGTGCCAGCCGGGACAGGGGTTCCCCTCGAGGCTACACCTTC. As protein: CASRDRGSPRGYTF. The entire variable domain, with the rest obtained from reference TRBV13 and TRBJ1-2, is as follows: AAGVIQSPRHLIKEKRETATLKCYPIPRHDTVYWYQQGPGQDPQFLISFYEKMQSDKGSIPDRFSAQQFSDYHSELNMSSLELGDSALYFCASRDRGSPRGYTFGSGTRLTVV.

The chain employs TRBV5-4 and TRBJ2-7, with TRBD2 matching over 12 bases. This CDR3 contains 15 residues. From germline, CDR1 is SGHNT and CDR2 YYREEE (reference sequence). V shed 1 base and J 6 bases; nucleotides not matched to a gene: 5. The CDR3 spells CASSLQTSGSFEQYF. CDR3 nucleotide sequence: TGTGCCAGCAGCTTGCAGACTAGCGGGAGTTTCGAGCAGTACTTC.

This clonotype came up many times. This chain uses TRBV28 with TRBJ2-7; D might be TRBD1 or TRBD2, each matching 5 bases. V lost 3 bases to trimming and J lost 3 bases, with 9 bases between them. CDR1 and CDR2 (germline): MDHEN, SYDVKM. There are 13 residues in the CDR3. The CDR3 loop reads CASSLGVDYEQYF. The CDR3 nucleotides are TGTGCCAGCAGTTTGGGGGTGGACTACGAGCAGTACTTC. The variable domain in full, with the rest retrieved from reference TRBV28 and TRBJ2-7, is DVKVTQSSRYLVKRTGEKVFLECVQDMDHENMFWYRQDPGLGLRLIYFSYDVKMKEKGDIPEGYSVSREKKERFSLILESASTNQTSMYLCASSLGVDYEQYFGPGTRLTVT.

This clonotype showed up many times. The rearrangement links TRBV11-2 to TRBJ1-2; unclear D gene. Trimming stripped 0 bases from V and 6 bases from J, with 11 bases between. CDR1 is SGHAT and CDR2 is FQNNGV in the germline V gene. The CDR3 consists of 14 residues. The CDR3 sequence is CASSLEGGVDGYTF. CDR3 DNA: TGTGCCAGCAGCTTAGAGGGCGGAGTAGATGGCTACACCTTC.

This clonotype was seen many times. The chain joins TRBV12-3 or TRBV12-4 to TRBJ2-7; D might be TRBD2 (5 bases). CDR3 size: 14 residues. The V gene lost 2 bases and the J gene lost 3 bases, with 11 bases spanning the gap. CDR3 DNA sequence: TGTGCCAGCAGTTTACATCGGGAACTCTACGAGCAGTACTTC. This codes for CASSLHRELYEQYF.

This clonotype occurred many times. V and J are TRBV12-3 or TRBV12-4 and TRBJ1-5; D might be TRBD1 (5 bases). V shed 6 bases and J shed 0 bases, with 12 bases lying between them. The CDR3 totals 15 residues. CDR3 protein: CASSPGQYSNQPQHF. CDR3 coding DNA: TGTGCCAGCAGCCCGGGGCAGTATAGCAATCAGCCCCAGCATTTT.

The rearrangement uses TRBV5-5 and TRBJ2-3; possibly TRBD1 for D (6 bases). Trimming took 0 bases from V and 0 from J, leaving 11 bases between them. The CDR3 runs to 16 residues. Germline CDR1 SGHKS, CDR2 YYEKEE (reference sequence). The CDR3 is CASSLGMQGSTDTQYF. The CDR3, as DNA: TGTGCCAGCAGCTTGGGTATGCAGGGGAGCACAGATACGCAGTATTTT.

V and J are TRBV18 and TRBJ2-1; 9 nucleotides line up with TRBD2. Germline assignment: CDR1 KGHSH and CDR2 LQKENI. The trim removed 2 bases at V and 2 bases at J, leaving 10 bases unmatched. There are 18 residues in the CDR3. CDR3 region: CASSPVSGGPHTYNEQFF. Written as DNA, the CDR3 is TGTGCCAGCTCACCAGTCAGCGGGGGGCCTCACACCTACAATGAGCAGTTCTTC.

This clonotype was seen just once. This sequence joins TRBV9 and TRBJ2-1, with 7 positions matching TRBD2. The CDR3 totals 16 residues. V lost 0 bases and J lost 3; bases outside the gene matches: 6. The germline V gene has CDR1 SGDLS and CDR2 YYNGEE. The CDR3 region has the DNA TGTGCCAGCAGCGTAGTTGGAAGCGGGGTCTACAATGAGCAGTTCTTC. This sequence encodes CASSVVGSGVYNEQFF. Based on the CDR3 plus reference TRBV9 and TRBJ2-1, the full variable domain is DSGVTQTPKHLITATGQRVTLRCSPRSGDLSVYWYQQSLDQGLQFLIQYYNGEERAKGNILERFSAQQFPDLHSELNLSSLELGDSALYFCASSVVGSGVYNEQFFGPGTRLTVL.

In this sample, this clonotype turned up many times. V is TRBV7-2 and J is TRBJ2-1; 13 bases are shared with TRBD2. This CDR3 is 17 amino acids long. The V segment lost 1 base and the J segment 7 bases; nucleotides outside the gene matches: 7. In germline, CDR1 is SGHTA, CDR2 FQGNSA. Here the CDR3 reads CASSLVSTSGGANEQFF. As DNA, the CDR3 is TGTGCCAGCAGCTTAGTGTCAACTAGCGGGGGGGCAAATGAGCAGTTCTTC.

The chain employs TRBV6-6 and TRBJ2-3, with 9 bases aligning to TRBD2. The germline CDR1 and CDR2 sequences are MNHNY and SVGAGI (reference sequence). The CDR3 is made up of 16 amino acids. The junction had 9 bases not matched to a gene; V was cut back by 2 bases and J by 6 bases. The CDR3 sequence: CASSYSTSGLGDTQYF. In DNA form, the CDR3 reads TGTGCCAGCAGTTACAGTACTAGCGGGCTTGGGGATACGCAGTATTTT.

This clonotype was found a few times. The V call is TRBV5-1, the J call TRBJ2-2; D is unclear. Trimming left V 4 bases short and J 6 bases short, with 16 bases between. Germline loops: CDR1 SGHRS, CDR2 YFSETQ. This CDR3 region has 15 residues. The CDR3 region has the DNA TGCGCCAGCAGCCCGGCTGGGGTTTCTGCCGGGGAGCTGTTTTTT. This translates into CASSPAGVSAGELFF.